The entry below gives a single TCR beta chain sequence along with its context. Its specificity is not known. Assay used: immunoSEQ multiplex PCR; TCRdb lists only in-frame clones, some missing. This repertoire shows 120,000 or so clones, about 90% found once; its top ten account for roughly 9.8%. The sample belongs to a study of T cell responses to AZD1222 COVID-19 vaccine. The wider study: Recipients boosted at about 4 weeks or about 12 weeks are pooled.

Study-wide results and limits: Among the donors, most were white British and more were female, and clonal diversity was possibly underestimated. Spike as a whole was targeted by vaccine-associated CD4 TCRs, dominant at 160-218 and 743-854.

The clonotype originates from an adult in good health. The starting material was peripheral blood, obtained on day 0 of AZD1222 vaccination.

CDR3 in amino acids: CASSPRLAGGGGNEQFF. The DNA of the CDR3 is TGTGCCAGCTCACCGCGACTAGCGGGAGGAGGGGGAAATGAGCAGTTCTTC. The chain employs TRBV18 and TRBJ2-1, with 13 bases that match TRBD2. Germline CDR1 KGHSH, CDR2 LQKENI. Trimming at V came to 3 bases and at J to 7 bases, leaving 9 bases not matched to a gene. This CDR3 spans 17 amino acids.